This T cell receptor (beta chain) is drawn from a study of OX40 agonist ivuxolimab in advanced cancers. Trimming left V 1 base short and J 3 bases short, with 10 bases between. Per the germline V gene, CDR1 is SGHNT and CDR2 is YENEEA. CDR3 size: 15 residues. Assay: immunoSEQ multiplex PCR; the TCRdb copy retains only in-frame clones and omits some. This table has approximately 54,000 clones, roughly four fifths appearing once. V is TRBV11-3 and J is TRBJ1-5; D remains ambiguous. This specimen was CD4+ or CD8+ T cells sorted from blood, taken in a trial of the OX40 agonist ivuxolimab. The receptor comes from an adult with an advanced solid tumor such as melanoma, head and neck, liver or kidney cancer. The CDR3 DNA reads as TGTGCCAGCAGCTTAGCTTCTCAGAACAATCAGCCCCAGCATTTT. It translates to CASSLASQNNQPQHF.